These 2 T cell receptor beta chains originate from one sample sequenced in a study of blood T cell repertoires in COVID-19. Here immunoSEQ multiplex PCR was the method, and the copy in TCRdb shows in-frame clones only, minus some. The table records 200,000 to 250,000 clones, roughly 84% of them present only once. Material for sequencing was peripheral blood. All receptors derive from a man aged 45-65 years with active or convalescent COVID-19.

V is TRBV15 and J is TRBJ2-5; maybe TRBD1 (5 bases). V lost 1 base to trimming and J lost 5 bases, with 14 bases between them. Germline loops: CDR1 LNHNV, CDR2 YYDKDF (reference sequence). The CDR3 length is 15 residues. The DNA for the CDR3 is TGTGCCACCAGCAGAGTAAGGGGAATTCTGGAGACCCAGTACTTC. This codes for CATSRVRGILETQYF. The full variable domain, in which reference TRBV15 and TRBJ2-5 provide the parts outside the CDR3, is DAMVIQNPRYQVTQFGKPVTLSCSQTLNHNVMYWYQQKSSQAPKLLFHYYDKDFNNEADTPDNFQSRRPNTSFCFLDIRSPGLGDTAMYLCATSRVRGILETQYFGPGTRLLVL.

Only one count was recorded for this clone. The V gene is TRBV28, the J gene TRBJ2-7, with 8 bases that match TRBD2. Per germline, CDR1 MDHEN and CDR2 SYDVKM. The CDR3 is made up of 15 amino acids. The V and J ends lost 2 bases and 3 bases, in that order; junction bases with no gene match: 6. The CDR3 sequence: CASSLGGRFDYEQYF. In nucleotides, the CDR3 is TGTGCCAGCAGTTTAGGCGGGAGGTTCGACTACGAGCAGTACTTC.